This T cell receptor (beta chain) was obtained from a study of blood T cell repertoires in COVID-19. Whole-study context: COVID-19 samples collected from the United States, Italy and Spain covered acute and convalescent phases.

CDR3 length: 15 residues. CDR1 and CDR2 (germline): WNHNN, SYGVQD (reference sequence). V trimming: 9 bases; J trimming: 6 bases; junction bases outside the gene matches: 11. Adults between roughly 18 and 95 years of age took part from 24 US areas. Original analysis: Estimation of nucleated cell counts was performed using reference gene primer amplification. Only in-frame clones appear in the TCRdb table, and some are missing; sequencing was by immunoSEQ multiplex PCR. The V and J calls and clone size come from that table; D and trimming were worked out from the DNA. The data show some 200,000 clones, around 90% seen once.

The sequenced material came from PBMCs or T cells enriched from blood (not recorded which). The TCR originated in a man in his late teens or twenties with acute COVID-19. This chain connects TRBV10-1 to TRBJ1-5; TRBD1 matches at 10 bases. Written as DNA, the CDR3 is TGCGCCAGAAGCCGGGACAGGGGTTCGGGTCAGCCCCAGCATTTT. Its protein is CARSRDRGSGQPQHF.